This TCR beta chain was identified in a study of blood T cell repertoires in COVID-19. Study at large: Samples representing acute and convalescent COVID-19 were sourced from the United States, Italy and Spain. PBMCs, B-cell-depleted T cells, or T cells were the source of the cDNA or gDNA that made up the material.

The repertoire was sequenced with immunoSEQ multiplex PCR; TCRdb's copy has only in-frame clones and lacks some. The sample includes about 98,000 clones, 70% to 90% seen only once; the top ten take about 5%. The CDR3 consists of 16 residues. Germline V gene lookup returns CDR1 LGHDT and CDR2 YNNKEL (reference sequence). Germline trimming cut 4 bases from V and 5 bases from J; bases unmatched to any gene: 8. This receptor was taken from a man aged 70 or older with acute or convalescent COVID-19. J is TRBJ2-5 and V is TRBV3-1 (or the pseudogene TRBV3-2), with 12 nucleotides matching TRBD2. The material sequenced was peripheral blood. The CDR3 coding sequence is TGTGCCAGCAGCCCCACCGGACTAGCGGGGTGGGAGACCCAGTACTTC. Residues: CASSPTGLAGWETQYF.